This TCR beta chain was sequenced for a study of OX40 agonist ivuxolimab in advanced cancers. As for the study in general: A diagnosis of hepatocellular carcinoma, melanoma, renal cell or head and neck cancer was present in dose-escalation patients. Whole-study results and caveats: At 0.1 to 3.0 mg/kg and by week 6, clonal expansion occurred in CD4+ and CD8+ blood T cells. Researchers report that CD8+ T cells had, on average, more expanded clones than CD4+.

The protocol was immunoSEQ multiplex PCR, while the TCRdb copy is restricted to in-frame clones and leaves out a portion. Among tens of thousands of clones listed, about 79% were seen once. About this clone: Its target is unknown. This specimen includes other DNA sequences encoding the same CDR3.

Systemic immunosuppression or a history of autoimmune disease excluded patients. The source of this sequence is an adult with an advanced solid tumor such as melanoma, head and neck, liver or kidney cancer. The sequences come from CD4+ or CD8+ T cells sorted from blood, collected in a trial of the OX40 agonist ivuxolimab.

The CDR3 spells CASSLGSGNTIYF. CDR3 DNA: TGCGCCAGCAGCTTAGGGTCTGGAAACACCATATATTTT. The chain is built from TRBV5-1 and TRBJ1-3; D unresolved. V gave up 2 bases and J gave up 1 base, with 4 bases separating them. This CDR3 has 13 amino acids. Germline CDR1 and CDR2: SGHRS and YFSETQ.